The 5 T cell receptor beta chains below all came from one sample that was sequenced in a study of pediatric ulcerative colitis. The table came from immunoSEQ multiplex PCR; TCRdb's copy has only in-frame clones and leaves some out. The data show tens of thousands of clones, 87% seen once. Sequenced input: blood. These receptors all come from a boy younger than 18 who was a control in a study of pediatric ulcerative colitis.

V gene TRBV6-4 combines with J gene TRBJ2-1, with 7 positions matching TRBD2. The germline CDR1 and CDR2 sequences are MRHNA and SNTAGT. There are 15 residues in the CDR3. V shed 2 bases, J shed 2 bases, and the junction held 3 bases outside the gene matches. CDR3: CASSDGLGPYNEQFF. CDR3 sequence (DNA): TGTGCCAGCAGTGACGGACTAGGCCCCTACAATGAGCAGTTCTTC.

The chain carries TRBV6-5 and TRBJ1-1; D is undetermined. The CDR3 extends over 14 amino acids. Germline V gene sequence: CDR1 MNHEY, CDR2 SVGAGI. V lost 2 bases and J lost 1, with 8 bases in between. CDR3 sequence (DNA): TGTGCCAGCAGTTACGGTTACAGGAACACTGAAGCTTTCTTT. Its translation: CASSYGYRNTEAFF.

This clone has only one observation. This chain uses TRBV6-6 with TRBJ1-5; D might be TRBD1 (6 bases). The germline gives CDR1 MNHNY, CDR2 SVGAGI (reference sequence). This CDR3 contains 16 residues. V was shortened by 5 bases and J by 3 bases, with 17 bases between the two germline ends. CDR3 nucleotide sequence: TGTGCCAGCAGTACACAGGGACACACCAACAATCAGCCCCAGCATTTT. This sequence encodes CASSTQGHTNNQPQHF.

The chain employs TRBV19 and TRBJ2-5, with 10 bases fitting TRBD2. With 5 bases clipped from V and 5 bases from J, the junction kept 8 bases outside the gene matches. Germline V gene data show CDR1 as LNHDA and CDR2 as SQIVND (reference sequence). The CDR3 consists of 15 residues. The CDR3, as DNA: TGTGCCAGTAGTTTTCTAGCGGGAGTTAGGGAGACCCAGTACTTC. Encoded protein: CASSFLAGVRETQYF.

This sequence joins TRBV6-5 and TRBJ2-1; 7 bases fit TRBD1. The V segment lost 8 bases and the J segment 7 bases; nucleotides outside the gene matches: 11. The germline gives CDR1 MNHEY, CDR2 SVGAGI. The CDR3 has 14 amino acids. The CDR3 coding sequence is TGTGCCAGCGCCAGACAGGGAACTTCGAATGAGCAGTTCTTC. This encodes CASARQGTSNEQFF.